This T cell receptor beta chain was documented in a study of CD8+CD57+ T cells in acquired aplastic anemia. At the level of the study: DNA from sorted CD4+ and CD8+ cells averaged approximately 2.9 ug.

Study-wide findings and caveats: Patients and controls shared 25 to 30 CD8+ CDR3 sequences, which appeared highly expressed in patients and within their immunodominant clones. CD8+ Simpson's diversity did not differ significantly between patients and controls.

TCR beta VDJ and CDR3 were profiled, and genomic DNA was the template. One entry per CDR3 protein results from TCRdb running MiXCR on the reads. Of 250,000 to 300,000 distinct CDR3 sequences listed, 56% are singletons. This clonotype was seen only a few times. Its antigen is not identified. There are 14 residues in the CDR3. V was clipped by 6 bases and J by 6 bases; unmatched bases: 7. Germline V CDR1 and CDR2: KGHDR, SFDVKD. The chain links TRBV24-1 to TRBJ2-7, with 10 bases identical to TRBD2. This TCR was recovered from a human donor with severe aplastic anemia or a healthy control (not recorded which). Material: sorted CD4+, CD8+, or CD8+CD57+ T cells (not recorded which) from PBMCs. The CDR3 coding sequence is TGTGCCACCAGTCGAGCGGGAGGGCAATCCGAGCAGTACTTC. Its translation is CATSRAGGQSEQYF.